The clone carrying this T cell receptor (beta chain) was found a few times. Its matching antigen is unknown. The ends were cut back, 9 bases at V and 3 bases at J, with 9 bases in the middle. The CDR3 extends over 12 amino acids. The data belong to a study of CD8 T cells in ankylosing spondylitis. Overall study findings and caveats: Relatively rare in peripheral blood, disease-linked clones were also CD8+. Apparently characteristic of ankylosing spondylitis blood was a TCR beta motif (eight highly homologous variants). From matched ankylosing spondylitis synovial fluid, disease-linked clones were reportedly recovered at significantly enriched levels.

Quantitative 5'-RACE with molecular barcodes generated TCR beta libraries. TCRdb re-called the 5' RACE reads with MiXCR, one entry per CDR3 protein. The profile shows about 840,000 distinct CDR3 sequences, 12% of them singletons. Sequencing was performed on blood, either unsorted or a sorted T cell fraction (not recorded which). The chain has TRBV12-3 or TRBV12-4 and TRBJ1-5, with D possibly being TRBD1 (6 bases). This TCR was sampled from a male donor with ankylosing spondylitis. The CDR3 DNA follows: TGTGCCAGACCAGGGGTCAATCAGCCCCAGCATTTT. Encoded protein: CARPGVNQPQHF.